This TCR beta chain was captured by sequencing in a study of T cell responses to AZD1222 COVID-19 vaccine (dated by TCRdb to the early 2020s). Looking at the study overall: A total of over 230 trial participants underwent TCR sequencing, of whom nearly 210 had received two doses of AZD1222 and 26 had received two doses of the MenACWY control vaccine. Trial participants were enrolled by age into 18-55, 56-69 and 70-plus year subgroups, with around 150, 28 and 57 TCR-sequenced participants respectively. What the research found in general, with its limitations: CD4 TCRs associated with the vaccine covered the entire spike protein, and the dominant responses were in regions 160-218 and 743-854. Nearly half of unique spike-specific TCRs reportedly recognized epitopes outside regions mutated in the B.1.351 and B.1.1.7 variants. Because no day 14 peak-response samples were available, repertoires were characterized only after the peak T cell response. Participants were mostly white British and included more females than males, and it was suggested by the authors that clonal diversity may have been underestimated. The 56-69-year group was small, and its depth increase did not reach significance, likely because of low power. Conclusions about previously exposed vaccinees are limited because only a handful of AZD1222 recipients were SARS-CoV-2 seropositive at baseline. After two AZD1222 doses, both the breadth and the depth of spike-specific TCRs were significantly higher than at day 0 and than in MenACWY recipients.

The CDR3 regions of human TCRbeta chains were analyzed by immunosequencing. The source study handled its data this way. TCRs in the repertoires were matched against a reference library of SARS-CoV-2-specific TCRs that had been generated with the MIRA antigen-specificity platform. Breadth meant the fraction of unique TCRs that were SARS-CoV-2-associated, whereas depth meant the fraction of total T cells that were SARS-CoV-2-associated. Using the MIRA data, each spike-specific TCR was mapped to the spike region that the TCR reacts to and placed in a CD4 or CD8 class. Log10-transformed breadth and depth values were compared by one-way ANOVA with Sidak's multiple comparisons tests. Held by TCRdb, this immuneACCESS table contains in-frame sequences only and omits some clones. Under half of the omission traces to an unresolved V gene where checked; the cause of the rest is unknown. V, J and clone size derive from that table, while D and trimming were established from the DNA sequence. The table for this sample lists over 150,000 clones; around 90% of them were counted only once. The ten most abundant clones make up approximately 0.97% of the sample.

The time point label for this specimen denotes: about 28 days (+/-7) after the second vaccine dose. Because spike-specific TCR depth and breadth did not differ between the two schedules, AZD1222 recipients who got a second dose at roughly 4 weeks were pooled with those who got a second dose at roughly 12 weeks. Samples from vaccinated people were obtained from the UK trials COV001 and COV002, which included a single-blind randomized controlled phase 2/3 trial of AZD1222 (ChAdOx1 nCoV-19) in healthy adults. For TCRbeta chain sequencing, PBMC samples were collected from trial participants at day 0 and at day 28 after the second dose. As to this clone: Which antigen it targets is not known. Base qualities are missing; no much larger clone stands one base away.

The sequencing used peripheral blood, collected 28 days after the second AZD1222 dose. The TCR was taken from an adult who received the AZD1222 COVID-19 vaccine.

The nucleotide sequence reads as follows: TGTGCCACCAGCAGAGTTCCGACAGTCTACGAGCAGTACTTC. Translated, this gives CATSRVPTVYEQYF. The rearranged segments are TRBV15 and TRBJ2-7, and perhaps TRBD1 as D gene, on 5 matching bases. CDR1 and CDR2 were assigned from the germline V gene (reference sequence) as LNHNV and YYDKDF. The V and J ends are trimmed by 1 base and 3 bases, leaving 10 bases between them. The CDR3 measures 14 amino acids from cysteine to phenylalanine. CDR3 DNA only is kept here, 42 bases in frame from base 1.